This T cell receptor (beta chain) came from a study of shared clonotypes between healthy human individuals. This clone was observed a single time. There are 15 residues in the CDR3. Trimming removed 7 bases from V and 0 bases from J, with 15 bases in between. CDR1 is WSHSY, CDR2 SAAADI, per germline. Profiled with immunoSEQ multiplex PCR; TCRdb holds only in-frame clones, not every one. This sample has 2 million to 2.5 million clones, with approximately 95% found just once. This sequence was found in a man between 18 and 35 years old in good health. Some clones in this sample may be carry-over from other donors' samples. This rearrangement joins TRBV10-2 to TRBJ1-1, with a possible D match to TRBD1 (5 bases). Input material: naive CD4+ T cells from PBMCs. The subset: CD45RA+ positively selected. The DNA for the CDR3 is TGCGCCAGCAATTCCCTCGGGACGATGAACACTGAAGCTTTCTTT. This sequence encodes CASNSLGTMNTEAFF.